This T cell receptor beta chain was recorded in a study of technical replicates of blood from a few donors. Here immunoSEQ multiplex PCR was the method, and the copy in TCRdb shows in-frame clones only, minus some. The sample has approximately 50,000 clones; 90% to 96% are singletons. Germline V gene data show CDR1 as SGHDT and CDR2 as YYEEEE. The CDR3 length is 14 residues. Trimming removed 1 base at V and 2 bases at J, with 9 bases between. V gene TRBV5-6 combines with J gene TRBJ2-5; tentatively, D is TRBD1 (5 bases). This receptor was obtained from a human donor in good health. Sequenced: T cells isolated from PBMCs. As DNA, the CDR3 is TGTGCCAGCAGCTTGCAGACAGCACAAGAGACCCAGTACTTC. This sequence encodes CASSLQTAQETQYF.